This passage covers 15 T cell receptor beta chains from one sample sequenced in a study of CD8+CD57+ T cells in acquired aplastic anemia. Genomic DNA was employed as the template in profiling TCR beta VDJ and CDR3. One entry per CDR3 protein results from TCRdb running MiXCR on the reads. The sample records fewer than 250,000 distinct CDR3 sequences, about 44% being singletons. CD8+CD57+ cell expansion had been shown by flow cytometry in patients chosen for sequencing. Sequenced sample: sorted CD4+, CD8+, or CD8+CD57+ T cells (not recorded which) from PBMCs. The receptor set was obtained from a human donor with aplastic anemia.

J is TRBJ1-2 and V is TRBV7-2, with D possibly TRBD1 on 6 matching bases. CDR1 and CDR2 (germline): SGHTA, FQGNSA. V shed 1 base and J shed 5 bases, with 23 bases lying between them. The CDR3 has 18 amino acids. CDR3 in amino acids: CASSLGLRGTGETYGYTF. The CDR3 coding sequence is TGTGCCAGCAGCTTAGGGCTGAGGGGGACTGGAGAGACTTATGGCTACACCTTC.

The gene calls are TRBV5-6 and TRBJ2-3; 8 bases fit TRBD1. V was clipped by 3 bases and J by 0 bases; unmatched bases: 3. There are 15 residues in the CDR3. Germline assignment: CDR1 SGHDT and CDR2 YYEEEE. The CDR3 here is CASSSGQASTDTQYF. CDR3 nucleotides: TGTGCCAGCAGCTCGGGACAGGCTAGCACAGATACGCAGTATTTT.

Many counts were recorded for this clonotype. The rearrangement links TRBV7-9 to TRBJ2-1; weak D call: TRBD2 (5 bases). The CDR3 totals 17 residues. Per the germline V gene, CDR1 is SEHNR and CDR2 is FQNEAQ (reference sequence). V dropped 0 bases and J dropped 0 bases, with 12 bases sitting between them. CDR3 sequence (DNA): TGTGCCAGCAGCTTAGCCGAGCGGTTAAGCTCCTACAATGAGCAGTTCTTC. This encodes CASSLAERLSSYNEQFF.

The chain recombines TRBV24-1 with TRBJ1-2; D perhaps matches TRBD1 (5 bases). CDR3 length: 12 residues. Germline CDR1 is KGHDR and CDR2 is SFDVKD. V lost 9 bases and J lost 5, with 12 bases in between. The DNA of the CDR3 is TGTGCCACCTCCGTAACAGGATATGGCTACACCTTC. It is translated as CATSVTGYGYTF.

This clonotype showed up just a few times. This chain links TRBV7-2 with TRBJ2-7, with a tentative D call TRBD1 (6 bases). The germline V gene has CDR1 SGHTA and CDR2 FQGNSA. This CDR3 has 15 residues. The ends were cut back, 1 base at V and 4 bases at J, with 14 bases in the middle. The CDR3 DNA reads as TGTGCCAGCAGCTTAGGGCCCCAGGGGAAGTACGAGCAGTACTTC. Its protein product is CASSLGPQGKYEQYF. Using reference TRBV7-2 and TRBJ2-7 for the parts outside the CDR3, the full variable domain is GAGVSQSPSNKVTEKGKDVELRCDPISGHTALYWYRQSLGQGLEFLIYFQGNSAPDKSGLPSDRFSAERTGGSVSTLTIQRTQQEDSAVYLCASSLGPQGKYEQYFGPGTRLTVT.

The V and J genes are TRBV20-1 and TRBJ2-7, with D possibly TRBD1 on 6 matching bases. This CDR3 spans 14 amino acids. Germline V CDR1 and CDR2: DFQATT, SNEGSKA (reference sequence). V was shortened by 3 bases and J by 1 base, with 13 bases between the two germline ends. Written as DNA, the CDR3 is TGCAGTGCTAGGCCGGGACATTCTTCCTACGAGCAGTACTTC. As protein: CSARPGHSSYEQYF.

The J gene is TRBJ1-4, the V gene TRBV19; D not certain. CDR3 length: 13 amino acids. The V gene lost 7 bases and the J gene lost 3 bases, with 9 bases spanning the gap. The germline gives CDR1 LNHDA, CDR2 SQIVND (reference sequence). In DNA, the CDR3 is TGTGCCAGTACCGATTTGGCTAATGAAAAACTGTTTTTT. Amino acids: CASTDLANEKLFF.

CDR3 sequence (DNA): TGTGCCAGCGGCGAATCAATTCCTTCGTCCACTGAAGCTTTCTTT. This translates into CASGESIPSSTEAFF. This sequence joins TRBV6-1 and TRBJ1-1; D remains ambiguous. The germline V gene has CDR1 MNHNS and CDR2 SASEGT. The CDR3 totals 15 residues. Trimming removed 8 bases at V and 4 bases at J, with 20 bases between.

This clonotype was counted ten times or more. The J gene is TRBJ2-7, the V gene TRBV30; TRBD1 agrees at 7 bases. The J segment lost 5 bases and the V segment lost 4 bases, leaving 2 bases of the junction unmatched. From germline, CDR1 is GTSNPN and CDR2 SVGIG (reference sequence). The CDR3 runs to 11 residues. This CDR3 reads CAWMTGNEQYF. The CDR3 bases are TGTGCCTGGATGACAGGGAACGAGCAGTACTTC.

The chain is built from TRBV7-9 and TRBJ2-5; D unclear. This CDR3 region has 13 residues. The ends were cut back, 3 bases at V and 9 bases at J, with 14 bases in the middle. Germline V lookup: CDR1 SEHNR, CDR2 FQNEAQ (reference sequence). CDR3: CASSLSEGAAQYF. CDR3 in DNA: TGTGCCAGCAGCTTGAGTGAAGGCGCGGCCCAGTACTTC.

This clonotype was seen only a few times. The J gene is TRBJ2-3, the V gene TRBV30; 9 bases map to TRBD2. The CDR3 extends over 14 amino acids. J gave up 2 bases and V 4 bases, and 4 bases lay outside the gene matches. CDR1 and CDR2 (germline): GTSNPN, SVGIG (reference sequence). This chain's CDR3 is CAWTSGTNTDTQYF. In DNA form, the CDR3 reads TGTGCCTGGACTAGCGGGACTAACACAGATACGCAGTATTTT.

Ten or more counts support this clonotype. The chain uses TRBV4-1 and TRBJ2-3, with TRBD2 matching over 11 bases. Trimming cost V 1 base and J 4 bases; bases outside gene matches: 4. Germline CDR1 and CDR2: MGHRA and YSYEKL. This CDR3 contains 16 residues. The CDR3 here is CASSQAFSGGADTQYF. The CDR3 DNA follows: TGCGCCAGCAGCCAAGCGTTTAGCGGGGGGGCAGATACGCAGTATTTT.

This rearrangement joins TRBV7-3 to TRBJ1-1, with D maybe TRBD1 (5 bases). The CDR3 has 12 residues. Deletions cut 5 bases from V and 8 bases from J, with 12 bases between. Looked up from germline, CDR1 is SGHTA and CDR2 is FQGTGA. In DNA form, the CDR3 reads TGTGCCAGCAGCCGTTTGCAGGGAGAAGCTTTCTTT. Its translation: CASSRLQGEAFF.

The V and J genes are TRBV7-9 and TRBJ2-1, with 10 bases identical to TRBD1. The CDR3 consists of 15 residues. Germline-derived CDR1 and CDR2 are SEHNR and FQNEAQ (reference sequence). J was trimmed by 4 bases and V by 3 bases; bases with no gene match: 3. CDR3 region: CASSLGQGIYNEQFF. The CDR3 region has the DNA TGTGCCAGCAGCTTGGGACAGGGGATATACAATGAGCAGTTCTTC.

The V call is TRBV5-1, the J call TRBJ2-5; D uncertain. With 1 base removed from V and 4 bases from J, the gap between germline ends came to 5 bases. The CDR3 extends over 12 amino acids. Germline CDR1 is SGHRS and CDR2 is YFSETQ. In DNA, the CDR3 is TGCGCCAGCAGCTTGCACAGAGAGACCCAGTACTTC. As protein: CASSLHRETQYF.